This TCR beta chain was sequenced during a study of T cells after yellow fever vaccination. Findings and caveats of the study: Reappearing after the booster were most of the clones from primary vaccination (approximately 96% CD4, 88% CD8). Compared with primary, the secondary response was weaker and peaked at day 5, not 15. Some clonotypes, a small share, were shared between CD4 and CD8 compartments.

A remark on this clonotype: Antigen: not known.

They built TCR cDNA with 5'RACE template switching, a step that put in a universal primer site and UMIs. Using its own MiXCR run on the 5' RACE reads, TCRdb lists one record per CDR3 protein. The sample consists of more than 200,000 distinct CDR3 sequences, about 3.9% of them appearing once. The material was PBMCs, obtained 15 days after the yellow fever booster vaccination. The origin of this receptor is a man in his late teens or twenties who received the YFV17D yellow fever vaccine.

CDR3 DNA: TGTGCCAGCAGCTCGTGGACAGGGATCGCTGAAGCTTTCTTT. This translates into CASSSWTGIAEAFF. The chain links TRBV5-5 to TRBJ1-1; TRBD1 matches 8 bases. The CDR3 spans 14 residues. Germline assignment: CDR1 SGHKS and CDR2 YYEKEE (reference sequence). The V and J ends lost 3 bases and 6 bases, in that order; junction bases with no gene match: 7.